Presented here are 10 T cell receptor beta chains from one specimen sequenced in a study of shared clonotypes between healthy human individuals. The protocol was immunoSEQ multiplex PCR, while the TCRdb copy is restricted to in-frame clones and leaves out a portion. The sample includes fewer than 1.8 million clones, 98% to 99% seen only once; the top ten take roughly 0.36%. The source material was naive CD4+ T cells sorted from blood. The subset is: CD45RA+ positively selected. The receptors here all came from a man aged 30 to 39 in good health.

A note on this clone: This sample also contains other DNA sequences that code for the same CDR3. The chain recombines TRBV2 with TRBJ2-2; perhaps TRBD2 as D (5 bases). This CDR3 has 14 residues. The V end lost 8 bases, the J end lost 0 bases, and 10 bases lay between the germline ends. Germline V gene data show CDR1 as SNHLY and CDR2 as FYNNEI. Here the CDR3 reads CASSSGTNTGELFF. In DNA form, the CDR3 reads TGTGCCAGCTCAAGCGGTACGAACACCGGGGAGCTGTTTTTT.

The CDR3 DNA sequence: TGTGCCAGCAGGCTAGCCTTTAGCACAGATACGCAGTATTTT. Protein: CASRLAFSTDTQYF. The chain links TRBV6-5 to TRBJ2-3, with D possibly matching TRBD2 (5 bases). The germline V and J ends were trimmed by 6 bases and 0 bases, with 10 bases remaining between them. This CDR3 has 14 residues. The germline gives CDR1 MNHEY, CDR2 SVGAGI.

CDR3 sequence (DNA): TGTGCCAGCAGTTCGCAGGGGCCGGACTTTGGGGCCAACGTCCTGACTTTC. Its translation: CASSSQGPDFGANVLTF. J is TRBJ2-6 and V is TRBV5-4; TRBD1 is a possible D gene (6 bases). Germline CDR1 is SGHNT and CDR2 is YYREEE (reference sequence). Trimming took off 5 bases at V and 3 bases at J, with 18 bases between the two ends. The CDR3 is 17 amino acids.

V and J are TRBV11-2 and TRBJ2-7, with a weak D call TRBD1 (6 bases). V was trimmed by 1 base and J by 2 bases, leaving 15 bases between them. Germline lookup yields CDR1 SGHAT and CDR2 FQNNGV. The CDR3 extends over 16 amino acids. The chain's CDR3 is CASSLARGQGPYEQYF. For the CDR3, the DNA is TGTGCCAGCAGCTTAGCCAGAGGCCAGGGGCCCTACGAGCAGTACTTC.

The chain is built from TRBV6-5 and TRBJ2-3, with 13 bases identical to TRBD2. V dropped 5 bases and J dropped 6; count of bases not matched to a gene: 5. CDR1 and CDR2 from the germline V gene are MNHEY and SVGAGI. This CDR3 comprises 15 residues. CDR3 coding DNA: TGTGCCAGCAGTCCGGGACTAGCGGGATGGGATACGCAGTATTTT. Residues: CASSPGLAGWDTQYF.

The chain combines TRBV5-1 with TRBJ2-7, with 8 nucleotides matching TRBD2. Germline V gives CDR1 SGHRS, CDR2 YFSETQ. The CDR3 contains 14 residues. V was clipped by 5 bases and J by 6 bases; unmatched bases: 10. CDR3 region: CASRVAGPNGEQYF. The CDR3 bases are TGCGCCAGCAGGGTAGCGGGGCCGAACGGCGAGCAGTACTTC.

This chain connects TRBV2 to TRBJ2-1; D is possibly TRBD2 (6 bases). Germline V gene sequence: CDR1 SNHLY, CDR2 FYNNEI. V lost 2 bases and J lost 3, with 11 bases in between. This CDR3 has 15 residues. In DNA, the CDR3 is TGTGCCAGCAGTGAACTTGTGACTAGCTACAATGAGCAGTTCTTC. Its translation: CASSELVTSYNEQFF.

The rearrangement links TRBV6-5 to TRBJ2-1; D unclear. The CDR3 covers 15 residues. Trimming cost V 2 bases and J 4 bases, with 12 bases left between them. Looked up from germline, CDR1 is MNHEY and CDR2 is SVGAGI. In DNA form, the CDR3 reads TGTGCCAGCAGTTACAACCCGACTGATTACAATGAGCAGTTCTTC. Protein: CASSYNPTDYNEQFF.

The rearrangement joins TRBV11-3 to TRBJ2-7, with D unresolved. The CDR3 has 13 residues. Germline lookup yields CDR1 SGHNT and CDR2 YENEEA. V lost 2 bases and J 7 bases, leaving 12 bases between the germline ends. The CDR3 DNA reads TGTGCCAGCAGCTTAACCCGCAACGGGGAGCAGTACTTC. This encodes CASSLTRNGEQYF.

The chain joins TRBV5-1 to TRBJ2-3; maybe TRBD1 (6 bases). This CDR3 contains 15 residues. The V gene lost 2 bases and the J gene lost 6 bases, with 16 bases spanning the gap. Germline CDR1 and CDR2: SGHRS and YFSETQ. This CDR3 is CASSFLQTGWDTQYF. The CDR3 DNA reads TGCGCCAGCAGCTTTCTCCAAACAGGGTGGGATACGCAGTATTTT.